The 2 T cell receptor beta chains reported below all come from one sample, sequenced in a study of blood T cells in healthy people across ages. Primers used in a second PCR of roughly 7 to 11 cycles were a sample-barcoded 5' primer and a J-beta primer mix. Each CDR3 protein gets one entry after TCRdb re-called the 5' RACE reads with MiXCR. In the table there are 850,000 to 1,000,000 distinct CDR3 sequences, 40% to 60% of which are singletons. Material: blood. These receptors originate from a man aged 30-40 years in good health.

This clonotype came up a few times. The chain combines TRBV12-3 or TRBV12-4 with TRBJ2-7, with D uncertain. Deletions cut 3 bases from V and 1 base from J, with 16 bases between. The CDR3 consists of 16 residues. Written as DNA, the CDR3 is TGTGCCAGCAGTTTCGGTGCCCAAGAGAGTTCCTACGAGCAGTACTTC. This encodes CASSFGAQESSYEQYF.

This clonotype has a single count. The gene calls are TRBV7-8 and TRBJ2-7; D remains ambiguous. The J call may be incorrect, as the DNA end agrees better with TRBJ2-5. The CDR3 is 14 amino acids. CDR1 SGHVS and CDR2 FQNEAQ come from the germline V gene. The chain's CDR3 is CASSLGGHEETQYF. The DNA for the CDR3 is TGTGCCAGCAGCTTAGGTGGGCATGAGGAGACCCAGTACTTC.